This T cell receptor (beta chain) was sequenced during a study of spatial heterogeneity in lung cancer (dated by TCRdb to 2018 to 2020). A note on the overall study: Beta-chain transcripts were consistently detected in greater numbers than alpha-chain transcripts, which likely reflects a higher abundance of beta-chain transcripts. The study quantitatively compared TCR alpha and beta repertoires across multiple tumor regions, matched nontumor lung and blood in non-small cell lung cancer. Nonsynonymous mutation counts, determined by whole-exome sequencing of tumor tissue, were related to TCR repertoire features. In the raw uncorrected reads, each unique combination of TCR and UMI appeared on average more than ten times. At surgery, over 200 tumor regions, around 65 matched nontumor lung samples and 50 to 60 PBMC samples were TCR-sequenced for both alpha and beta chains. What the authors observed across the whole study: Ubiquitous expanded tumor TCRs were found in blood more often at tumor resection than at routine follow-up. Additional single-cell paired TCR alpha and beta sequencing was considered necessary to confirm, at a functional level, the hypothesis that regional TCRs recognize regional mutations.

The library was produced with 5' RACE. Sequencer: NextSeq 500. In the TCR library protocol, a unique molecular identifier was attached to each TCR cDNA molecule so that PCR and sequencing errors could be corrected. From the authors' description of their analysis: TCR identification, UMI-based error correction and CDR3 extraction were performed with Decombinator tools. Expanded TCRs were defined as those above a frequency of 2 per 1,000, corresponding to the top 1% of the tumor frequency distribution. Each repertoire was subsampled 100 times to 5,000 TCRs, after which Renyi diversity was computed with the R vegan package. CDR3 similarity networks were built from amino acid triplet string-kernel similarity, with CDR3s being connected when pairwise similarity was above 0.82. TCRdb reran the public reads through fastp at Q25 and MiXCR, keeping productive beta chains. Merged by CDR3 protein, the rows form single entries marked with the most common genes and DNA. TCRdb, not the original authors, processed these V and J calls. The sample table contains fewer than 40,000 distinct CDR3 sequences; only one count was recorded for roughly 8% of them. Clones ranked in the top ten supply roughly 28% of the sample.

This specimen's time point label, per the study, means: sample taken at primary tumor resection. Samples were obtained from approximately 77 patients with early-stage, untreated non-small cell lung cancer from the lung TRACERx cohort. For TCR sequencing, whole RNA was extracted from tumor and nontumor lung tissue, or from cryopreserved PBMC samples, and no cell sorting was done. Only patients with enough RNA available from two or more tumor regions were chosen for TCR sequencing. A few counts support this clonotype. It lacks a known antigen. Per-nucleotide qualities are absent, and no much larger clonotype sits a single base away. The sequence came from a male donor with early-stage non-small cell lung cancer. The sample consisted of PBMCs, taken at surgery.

The CDR3 reads as follows: CASSPYSAPYNEQFF. DNA sequence: TGTGCCAGCAGTCCCTACAGCGCCCCCTACAATGAGCAGTTCTTC. The chain is assembled from TRBV12-3 or TRBV12-4 and TRBJ2-1; the D gene is unclear. V is clipped by 5 bases and J by 2 bases, and the sequence between their germline boundaries is 13 bases long. The CDR3 covers 15 residues, taking in both the cysteine and the phenylalanine. The entry retains the CDR3 DNA only, 45 bases that are in frame from base 1.